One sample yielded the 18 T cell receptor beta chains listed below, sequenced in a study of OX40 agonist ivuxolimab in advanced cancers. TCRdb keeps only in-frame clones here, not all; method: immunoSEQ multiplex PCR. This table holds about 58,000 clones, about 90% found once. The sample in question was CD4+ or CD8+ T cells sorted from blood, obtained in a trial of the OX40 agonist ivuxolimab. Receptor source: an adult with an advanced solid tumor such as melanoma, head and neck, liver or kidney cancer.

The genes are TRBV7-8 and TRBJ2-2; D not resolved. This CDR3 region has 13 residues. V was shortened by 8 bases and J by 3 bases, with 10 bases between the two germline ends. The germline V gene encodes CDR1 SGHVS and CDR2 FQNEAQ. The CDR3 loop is CASLGRDTGELFF. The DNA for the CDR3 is TGTGCCAGCTTGGGCCGGGACACCGGGGAGCTGTTTTTT.

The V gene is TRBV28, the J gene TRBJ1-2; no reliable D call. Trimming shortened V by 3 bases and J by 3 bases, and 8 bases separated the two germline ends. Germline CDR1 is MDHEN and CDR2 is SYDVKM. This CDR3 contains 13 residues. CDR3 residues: CASSFTEDYGYTF. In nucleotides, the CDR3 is TGTGCCAGCAGTTTCACAGAGGACTATGGCTACACCTTC.

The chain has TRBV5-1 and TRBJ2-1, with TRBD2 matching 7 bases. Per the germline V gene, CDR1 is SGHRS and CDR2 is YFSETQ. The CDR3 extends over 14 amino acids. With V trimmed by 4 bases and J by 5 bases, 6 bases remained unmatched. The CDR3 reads CASSPPTSHNEQFF. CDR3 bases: TGCGCCAGCAGCCCACCGACTAGCCACAATGAGCAGTTCTTC.

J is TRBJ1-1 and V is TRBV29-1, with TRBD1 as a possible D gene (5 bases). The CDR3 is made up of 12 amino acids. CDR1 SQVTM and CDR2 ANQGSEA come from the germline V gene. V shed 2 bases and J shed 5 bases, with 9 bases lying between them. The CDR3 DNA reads TGCAGCGTTGAACAGGGTGGAACTGAAGCTTTCTTT. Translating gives CSVEQGGTEAFF.

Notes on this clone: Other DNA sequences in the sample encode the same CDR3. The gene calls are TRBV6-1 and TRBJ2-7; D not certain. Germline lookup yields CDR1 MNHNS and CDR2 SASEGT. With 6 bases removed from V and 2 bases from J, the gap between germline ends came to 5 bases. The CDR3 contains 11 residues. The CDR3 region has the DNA TGTGCCAGCAGCGATACCTACGAGCAGTACTTC. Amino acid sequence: CASSDTYEQYF.

The CDR3 protein is CATSKYGSGGETQYF. CDR3 nucleotide sequence: TGTGCCACCAGCAAATACGGGAGTGGAGGAGAGACCCAGTACTTC. The rearrangement links TRBV15 to TRBJ2-5, with D possibly TRBD2 on 6 matching bases. Deletions cut 4 bases from V and 4 bases from J, with 16 bases between. The CDR3 totals 15 residues. Germline CDR1 LNHNV, CDR2 YYDKDF (reference sequence).

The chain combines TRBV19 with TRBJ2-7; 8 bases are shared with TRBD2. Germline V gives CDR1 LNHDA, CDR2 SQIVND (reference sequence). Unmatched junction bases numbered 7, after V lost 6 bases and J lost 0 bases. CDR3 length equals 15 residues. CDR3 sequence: CASRTGTRGSYEQYF. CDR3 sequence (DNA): TGTGCCAGTAGGACCGGGACTAGGGGCTCCTACGAGCAGTACTTC.

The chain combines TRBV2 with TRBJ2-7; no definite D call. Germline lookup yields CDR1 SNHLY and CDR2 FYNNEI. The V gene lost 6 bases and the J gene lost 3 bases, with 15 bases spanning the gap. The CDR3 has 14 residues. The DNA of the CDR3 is TGTGCCAGCAGGGGAAAGGGTGGAGTCTACGAGCAGTACTTC. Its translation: CASRGKGGVYEQYF.

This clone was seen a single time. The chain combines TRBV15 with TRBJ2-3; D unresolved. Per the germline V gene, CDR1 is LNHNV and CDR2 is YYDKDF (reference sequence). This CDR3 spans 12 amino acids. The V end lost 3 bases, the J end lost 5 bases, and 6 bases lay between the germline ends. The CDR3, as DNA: TGTGCCACCAGCAGGCTTGGAGATACGCAGTATTTT. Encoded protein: CATSRLGDTQYF.

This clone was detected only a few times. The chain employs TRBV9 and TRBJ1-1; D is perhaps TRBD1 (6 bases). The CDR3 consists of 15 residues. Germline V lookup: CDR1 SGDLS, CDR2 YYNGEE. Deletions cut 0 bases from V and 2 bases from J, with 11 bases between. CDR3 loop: CASSVDGRGNTEAFF. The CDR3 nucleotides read TGTGCCAGCAGCGTAGACGGCAGGGGTAACACTGAAGCTTTCTTT.

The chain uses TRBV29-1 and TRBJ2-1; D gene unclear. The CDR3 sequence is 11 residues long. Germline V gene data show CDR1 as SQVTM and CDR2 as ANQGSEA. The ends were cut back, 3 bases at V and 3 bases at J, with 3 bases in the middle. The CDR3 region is CSVDSYNEQFF. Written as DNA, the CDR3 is TGCAGCGTTGACAGCTACAATGAGCAGTTCTTC.

CDR3 DNA sequence: TGTGCCAGCAGTTACCGGGACAGACACAATGAGCAGTTCTTC. As protein: CASSYRDRHNEQFF. The chain is built from TRBV5-4 and TRBJ2-1, with 7 bases lining up with TRBD1. The V segment lost 5 bases and the J segment 5 bases; nucleotides outside the gene matches: 7. Germline V gene sequence: CDR1 SGHNT, CDR2 YYREEE (reference sequence). This CDR3 contains 14 residues.

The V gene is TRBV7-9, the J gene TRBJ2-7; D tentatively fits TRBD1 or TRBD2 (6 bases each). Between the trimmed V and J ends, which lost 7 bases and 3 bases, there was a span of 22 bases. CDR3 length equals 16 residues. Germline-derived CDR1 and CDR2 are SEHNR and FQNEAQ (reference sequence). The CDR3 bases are TGTGCCAGCAACGATCAGGAGGGGGGATCCTTCTACGAGCAGTACTTC. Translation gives CASNDQEGGSFYEQYF.

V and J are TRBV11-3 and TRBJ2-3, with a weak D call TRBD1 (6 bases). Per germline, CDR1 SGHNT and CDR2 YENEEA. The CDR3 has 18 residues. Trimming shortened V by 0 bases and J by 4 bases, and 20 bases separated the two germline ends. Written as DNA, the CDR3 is TGTGCCAGCAGCTTAGATGTGTTGGGCAGGGACACTTCAGATACGCAGTATTTT. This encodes CASSLDVLGRDTSDTQYF.

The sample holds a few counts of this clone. The CDR3 region is CASSTPGSYNEQFF. The DNA of the CDR3 is TGTGCCAGCAGTACCCCTGGCTCCTACAATGAGCAGTTCTTC. V and J are TRBV6-9 and TRBJ2-1, with D unclear. CDR3 length: 14 amino acids. The V gene lost 5 bases and the J gene lost 0 bases, with 8 bases spanning the gap. The germline V gene encodes CDR1 MNHGY and CDR2 SVAAGI.

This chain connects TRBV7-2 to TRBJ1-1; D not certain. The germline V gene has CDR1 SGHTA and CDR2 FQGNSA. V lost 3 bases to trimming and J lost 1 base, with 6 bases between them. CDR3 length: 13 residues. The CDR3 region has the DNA TGTGCCAGCAGCTTGTTGGGGAACACTGAAGCTTTCTTT. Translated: CASSLLGNTEAFF.

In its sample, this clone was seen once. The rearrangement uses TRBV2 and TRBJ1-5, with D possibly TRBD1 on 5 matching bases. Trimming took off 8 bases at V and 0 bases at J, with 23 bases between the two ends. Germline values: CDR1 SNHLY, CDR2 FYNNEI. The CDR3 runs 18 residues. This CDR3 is CASSNERGRTYSNQPQHF. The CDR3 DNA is TGTGCCAGCTCCAATGAGAGGGGCCGGACATATAGCAATCAGCCCCAGCATTTT.

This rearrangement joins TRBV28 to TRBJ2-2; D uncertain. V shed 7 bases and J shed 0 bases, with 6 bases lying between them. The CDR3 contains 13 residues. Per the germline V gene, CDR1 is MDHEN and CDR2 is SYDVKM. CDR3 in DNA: TGTGCCAGCATCTCCACGAACACCGGGGAGCTGTTTTTT. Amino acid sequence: CASISTNTGELFF.